What follows are 5 T cell receptor beta chains derived from one specimen sequenced in a study of OX40 agonist ivuxolimab in advanced cancers. The data were produced by immunoSEQ multiplex PCR, yet TCRdb's version contains in-frame clones alone and is incomplete. Among tens of thousands of clones listed, around 88% were seen once. Sequenced material: CD4+ or CD8+ T cells sorted from blood, taken in a trial of the OX40 agonist ivuxolimab. The receptors come from an adult with an advanced solid tumor such as melanoma, head and neck, liver or kidney cancer.

The rearrangement joins TRBV27 to TRBJ1-1; 7 nucleotides agree with TRBD1. V lost 4 bases to trimming and J lost 5 bases; unmatched junction nucleotides: 10. Germline lookup yields CDR1 MNHEY and CDR2 SMNVEV (reference sequence). This CDR3 comprises 15 residues. Here the CDR3 reads CASSWGTGVVTEAFF. For the CDR3, the DNA is TGTGCCAGCAGTTGGGGAACAGGGGTTGTAACTGAAGCTTTCTTT.

V usage is TRBV4-2 and J usage is TRBJ2-1; maybe TRBD2 (6 bases). The CDR3 length is 15 residues. The germline V gene encodes CDR1 LGHNA and CDR2 YNFKEQ. V lost 1 base, J lost 9 bases, and 16 bases lay in between. DNA of the CDR3: TGTGCCAGCAGCCAAGGTTCGGAGGGAGTCGGTGAGCAGTTCTTC. As protein: CASSQGSEGVGEQFF.

The chain uses TRBV10-3 and TRBJ1-1; weak D call: TRBD1 (6 bases). The germline V gene encodes CDR1 ENHRY and CDR2 SYGVKD. V was trimmed by 6 bases and J by 1 base, leaving 12 bases between them. This CDR3 spans 14 amino acids. CDR3 protein: CAIRGTPENTEAFF. The CDR3 nucleotides read TGTGCCATCAGGGGGACACCAGAGAACACTGAAGCTTTCTTT.

The rearrangement uses TRBV5-4 and TRBJ2-3; no clear D gene. Germline V lookup: CDR1 SGHNT, CDR2 YYREEE (reference sequence). The CDR3 sequence is 12 residues long. The V gene lost 2 bases and the J gene lost 3 bases, with 4 bases spanning the gap. Here the CDR3 reads CASSFGTDTQYF. CDR3 DNA sequence: TGTGCCAGCAGCTTTGGTACAGATACGCAGTATTTT.

Comment on this clone: This CDR3 is also generated by other DNA sequences in the sample. The chain couples TRBV6-1 to TRBJ1-6; D not resolved. V gave up 4 bases and J gave up 4 bases, with 8 bases separating them. CDR1 MNHNS and CDR2 SASEGT come from the germline V gene. The CDR3 sequence is 14 residues long. CDR3 in DNA: TGTGCCAGCAGTGCCGGGCCTTATAATTCACCCCTCCACTTT. Its translation is CASSAGPYNSPLHF.